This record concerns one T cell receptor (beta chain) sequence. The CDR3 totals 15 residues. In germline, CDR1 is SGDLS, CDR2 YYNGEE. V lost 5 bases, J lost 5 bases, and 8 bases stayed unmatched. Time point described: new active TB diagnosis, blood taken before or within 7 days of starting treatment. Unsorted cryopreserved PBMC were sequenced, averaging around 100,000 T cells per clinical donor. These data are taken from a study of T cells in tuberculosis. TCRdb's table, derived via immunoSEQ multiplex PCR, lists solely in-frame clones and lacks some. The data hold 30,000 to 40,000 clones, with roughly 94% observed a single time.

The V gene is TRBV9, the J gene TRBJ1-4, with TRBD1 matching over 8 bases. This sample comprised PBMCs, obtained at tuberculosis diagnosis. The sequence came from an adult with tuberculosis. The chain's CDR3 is CASSGATGVNEKLFF. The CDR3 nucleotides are TGTGCCAGCAGTGGGGCGACAGGGGTAAATGAAAAACTGTTTTTT. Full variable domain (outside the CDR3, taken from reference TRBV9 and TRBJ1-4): DSGVTQTPKHLITATGQRVTLRCSPRSGDLSVYWYQQSLDQGLQFLIQYYNGEERAKGNILERFSAQQFPDLHSELNLSSLELGDSALYFCASSGATGVNEKLFFGSGTQLSVL.